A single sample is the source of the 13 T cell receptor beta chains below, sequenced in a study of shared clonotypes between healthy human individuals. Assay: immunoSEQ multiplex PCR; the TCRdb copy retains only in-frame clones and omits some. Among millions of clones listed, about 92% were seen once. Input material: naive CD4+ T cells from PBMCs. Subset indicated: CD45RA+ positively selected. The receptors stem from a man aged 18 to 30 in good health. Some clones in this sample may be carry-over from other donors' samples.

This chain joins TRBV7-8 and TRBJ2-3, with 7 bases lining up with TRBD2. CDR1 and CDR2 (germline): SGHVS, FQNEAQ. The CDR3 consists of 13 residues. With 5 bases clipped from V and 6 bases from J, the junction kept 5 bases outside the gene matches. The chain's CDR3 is CASSRLAGDTQYF. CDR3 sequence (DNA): TGTGCCAGCAGCCGACTAGCCGGCGATACGCAGTATTTT.

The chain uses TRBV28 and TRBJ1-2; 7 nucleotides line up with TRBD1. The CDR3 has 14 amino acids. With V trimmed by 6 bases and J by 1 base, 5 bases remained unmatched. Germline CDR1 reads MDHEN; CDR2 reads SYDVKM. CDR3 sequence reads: CASSQNRGNYGYTF. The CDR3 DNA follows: TGTGCCAGCAGCCAGAACAGGGGTAACTATGGCTACACCTTC.

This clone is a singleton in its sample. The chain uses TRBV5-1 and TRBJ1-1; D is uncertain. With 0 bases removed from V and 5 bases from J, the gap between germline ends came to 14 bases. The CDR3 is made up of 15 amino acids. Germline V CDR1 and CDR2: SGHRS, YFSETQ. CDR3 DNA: TGCGCCAGCAGCTTGGCCTCGGGTCTTTTTACTGAAGCTTTCTTT. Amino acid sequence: CASSLASGLFTEAFF. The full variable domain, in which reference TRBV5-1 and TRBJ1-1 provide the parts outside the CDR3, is KAGVTQTPRYLIKTRGQQVTLSCSPISGHRSVSWYQQTPGQGLQFLFEYFSETQRNKGNFPGRFSGRQFSNSRSEMNVSTLELGDSALYLCASSLASGLFTEAFFGQGTRLTVV.

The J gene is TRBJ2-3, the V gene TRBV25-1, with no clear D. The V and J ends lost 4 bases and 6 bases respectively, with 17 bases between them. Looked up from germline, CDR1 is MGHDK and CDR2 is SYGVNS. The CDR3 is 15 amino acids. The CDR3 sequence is CASSGFRAVGDTQYF. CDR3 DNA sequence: TGTGCCAGCAGTGGATTCCGAGCCGTCGGCGATACGCAGTATTTT.

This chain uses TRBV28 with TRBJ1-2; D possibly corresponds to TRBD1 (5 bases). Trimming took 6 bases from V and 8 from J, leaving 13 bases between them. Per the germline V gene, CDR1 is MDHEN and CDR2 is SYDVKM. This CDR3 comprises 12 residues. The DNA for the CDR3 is TGTGCCAGCAGGCCCGTTGGGGGGGGCTACACCTTC. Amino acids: CASRPVGGGYTF.

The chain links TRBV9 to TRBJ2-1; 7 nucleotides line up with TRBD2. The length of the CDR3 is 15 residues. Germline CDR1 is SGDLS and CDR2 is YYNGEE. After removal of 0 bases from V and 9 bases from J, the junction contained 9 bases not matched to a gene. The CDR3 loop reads CASSVEGGSRGEQFF. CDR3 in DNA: TGTGCCAGCAGCGTAGAGGGCGGGAGTCGTGGTGAGCAGTTCTTC. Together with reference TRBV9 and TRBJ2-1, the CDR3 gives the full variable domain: DSGVTQTPKHLITATGQRVTLRCSPRSGDLSVYWYQQSLDQGLQFLIQYYNGEERAKGNILERFSAQQFPDLHSELNLSSLELGDSALYFCASSVEGGSRGEQFFGPGTRLTVL.

The CDR3 sequence: CASSFSDSSYNEQFF. In nucleotides, the CDR3 is TGTGCCAGCAGTTTCAGTGATAGCTCCTACAATGAGCAGTTCTTC. The rearrangement links TRBV28 to TRBJ2-1; unclear D gene. Germline CDR1 reads MDHEN; CDR2 reads SYDVKM. This CDR3 has 15 residues. V was clipped by 3 bases and J by 0 bases, with 9 bases between them.

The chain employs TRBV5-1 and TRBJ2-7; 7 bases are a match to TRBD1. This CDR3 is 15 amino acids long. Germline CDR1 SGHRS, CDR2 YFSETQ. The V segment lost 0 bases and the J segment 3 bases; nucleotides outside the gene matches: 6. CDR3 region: CASSLARDSSYEQYF. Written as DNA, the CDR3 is TGCGCCAGCAGCTTGGCCCGGGACAGTAGCTACGAGCAGTACTTC.

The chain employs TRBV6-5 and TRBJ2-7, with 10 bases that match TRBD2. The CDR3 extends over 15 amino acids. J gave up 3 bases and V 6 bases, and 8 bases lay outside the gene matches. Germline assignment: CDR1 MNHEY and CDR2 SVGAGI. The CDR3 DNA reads TGTGCCAGCAGACCCGGACTAGCGGTTCTCTACGAGCAGTACTTC. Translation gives CASRPGLAVLYEQYF.

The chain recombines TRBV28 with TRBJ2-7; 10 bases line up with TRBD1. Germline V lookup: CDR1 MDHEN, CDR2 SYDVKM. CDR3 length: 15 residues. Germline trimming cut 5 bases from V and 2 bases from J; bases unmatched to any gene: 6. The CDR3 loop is CASSVAGTGAYEQYF. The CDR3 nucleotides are TGTGCCAGCAGTGTGGCCGGGACAGGGGCCTACGAGCAGTACTTC.

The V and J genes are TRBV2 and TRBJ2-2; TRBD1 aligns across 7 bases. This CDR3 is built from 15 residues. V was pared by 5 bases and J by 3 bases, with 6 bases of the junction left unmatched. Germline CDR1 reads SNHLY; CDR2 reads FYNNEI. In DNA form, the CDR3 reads TGTGCCAGCAGTTGGGACAGCAAGTACACCGGGGAGCTGTTTTTT. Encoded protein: CASSWDSKYTGELFF.

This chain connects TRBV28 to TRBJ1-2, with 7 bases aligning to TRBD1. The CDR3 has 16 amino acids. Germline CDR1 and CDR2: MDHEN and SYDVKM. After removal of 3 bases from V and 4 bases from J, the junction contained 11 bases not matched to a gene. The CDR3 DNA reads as TGTGCCAGCAGTTTTAAATACAGGGGTTTTGGCTATGGCTACACCTTC. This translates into CASSFKYRGFGYGYTF.

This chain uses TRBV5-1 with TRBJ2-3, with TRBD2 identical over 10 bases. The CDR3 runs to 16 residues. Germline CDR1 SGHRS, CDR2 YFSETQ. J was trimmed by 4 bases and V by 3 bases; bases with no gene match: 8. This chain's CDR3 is CASSWTSGLRADTQYF. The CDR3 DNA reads TGCGCCAGCAGCTGGACTAGCGGATTGCGAGCAGATACGCAGTATTTT. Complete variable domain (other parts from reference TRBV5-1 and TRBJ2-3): KAGVTQTPRYLIKTRGQQVTLSCSPISGHRSVSWYQQTPGQGLQFLFEYFSETQRNKGNFPGRFSGRQFSNSRSEMNVSTLELGDSALYLCASSWTSGLRADTQYFGPGTRLTVL.